The next 32 T cell receptor beta chains were all read from a single sample in a study of T cell responses to AZD1222 COVID-19 vaccine. The table came from immunoSEQ multiplex PCR; TCRdb's copy has only in-frame clones and leaves some out. The sample lists approximately 100,000 clones, 90% seen once, with around 1.3% in the top ten. The input for sequencing was peripheral blood, taken on day 0 of AZD1222 vaccination. All receptors derive from an adult in good health.

This rearrangement joins TRBV6-1 to TRBJ1-1, with no clear D. Trimming shortened V by 2 bases and J by 4 bases, and 5 bases separated the two germline ends. This CDR3 is 12 amino acids long. Germline V gives CDR1 MNHNS, CDR2 SASEGT. DNA of the CDR3: TGTGCCAGCAGTGAACGTCTCACTGAAGCTTTCTTT. Protein: CASSERLTEAFF.

This chain connects TRBV3-1 (or the pseudogene TRBV3-2) to TRBJ2-3; D is unresolved. V gave up 0 bases and J gave up 4 bases, with 20 bases separating them. CDR3 length: 18 residues. Germline CDR1 is LGHDT and CDR2 is YNNKEL (reference sequence). The CDR3 sequence is CASSQEPVRGALADTQYF. CDR3 sequence (DNA): TGTGCCAGCAGCCAAGAACCAGTTCGAGGCGCACTGGCAGATACGCAGTATTTT.

The chain carries TRBV5-1 and TRBJ2-1; TRBD1 is a possible D gene (6 bases). V lost 4 bases and J lost 7, with 18 bases in between. Germline CDR1 reads SGHRS; CDR2 reads YFSETQ. This CDR3 spans 15 amino acids. The CDR3 is CASSVDPGVVNEQFF. CDR3 DNA: TGCGCCAGCAGCGTCGACCCAGGGGTGGTTAATGAGCAGTTCTTC.

This sequence joins TRBV7-2 and TRBJ1-5; the match to TRBD1 covers 8 bases. Germline V gene sequence: CDR1 SGHTA, CDR2 FQGNSA. This CDR3 comprises 15 residues. Trimming at V came to 2 bases and at J to 7 bases, leaving 7 bases not matched to a gene. In DNA form, the CDR3 reads TGTGCCAGCAGCTTACAGACAGGGGACGAACAGCCCCAGCATTTT. It specifies CASSLQTGDEQPQHF.

The genes are TRBV29-1 and TRBJ2-1; 7 nucleotides agree with TRBD1. Germline lookup yields CDR1 SQVTM and CDR2 ANQGSEA. V lost 7 bases, J lost 1 base, and 7 bases stayed unmatched. This CDR3 has 14 amino acids. The CDR3 protein is CSGAYRGSYNEQFF. Written as DNA, the CDR3 is TGCAGCGGAGCATACAGGGGTTCCTACAATGAGCAGTTCTTC.

V gene TRBV5-4 combines with J gene TRBJ1-3, with a possible D match to TRBD1 (5 bases). V lost 4 bases, J lost 2 bases, and 16 bases lay in between. The length of the CDR3 is 16 residues. In germline, CDR1 is SGHNT, CDR2 YYREEE (reference sequence). The CDR3 nucleotides are TGTGCCAGCAGCAGGGGCCACCGGACGACTGGAAACACCATATATTTT. Its translation: CASSRGHRTTGNTIYF.

The rearrangement uses TRBV7-9 and TRBJ1-1, with a weak D call TRBD1 (6 bases). CDR1 is SEHNR and CDR2 is FQNEAQ in the germline V gene (reference sequence). Trimming stripped 6 bases from V and 3 bases from J, with 14 bases between. This CDR3 contains 14 residues. The CDR3 region is CASSLSRGDTEAFF. CDR3 sequence (DNA): TGTGCCAGCAGTCTCAGTAGGGGGGACACTGAAGCTTTCTTT.

In this sample, this clone turned up a few times. The V call is TRBV18, the J call TRBJ1-1, with D maybe TRBD1 (5 bases). Germline loops: CDR1 KGHSH, CDR2 LQKENI. Trimming took 2 bases from V and 7 from J, leaving 11 bases between them. The CDR3 runs 13 residues. This CDR3 is CASSPATVHEAFF. CDR3 sequence (DNA): TGTGCCAGCTCACCAGCGACAGTACATGAAGCTTTCTTT.

The rearrangement joins TRBV28 to TRBJ1-2; D is ambiguous. The CDR3 has 13 residues. V lost 3 bases to trimming and J lost 1 base, with 6 bases between them. Per the germline V gene, CDR1 is MDHEN and CDR2 is SYDVKM. CDR3 sequence: CASSFSLNYGYTF. Here the CDR3 DNA reads TGTGCCAGCAGTTTTTCCCTTAACTATGGCTACACCTTC.

The V gene is TRBV2, the J gene TRBJ1-6; a weak D match, TRBD1 (6 bases). CDR1 is SNHLY, CDR2 FYNNEI, per germline. Between the trimmed V and J ends, which lost 3 bases and 3 bases, there was a span of 12 bases. The CDR3 loop spans 16 amino acids. DNA of the CDR3: TGTGCCAGCAGTGAGGTGGGGGGCCTCTATAATTCACCCCTCCACTTT. This encodes CASSEVGGLYNSPLHF.

The chain combines TRBV4-2 with TRBJ1-1, with D possibly being TRBD1 (6 bases). Germline CDR1 and CDR2: LGHNA and YNFKEQ. CDR3 size: 13 residues. Trimming removed 9 bases from V and 6 bases from J, with 17 bases in between. The CDR3 spells CASRGGPLSEAFF. The CDR3 bases are TGTGCCAGTCGGGGGGGGCCCCTTTCTGAAGCTTTCTTT.

This chain links TRBV27 with TRBJ2-1, with 10 bases lining up with TRBD2. Trimming at V came to 0 bases and at J to 8 bases, leaving 4 bases not matched to a gene. Looked up from germline, CDR1 is MNHEY and CDR2 is SMNVEV (reference sequence). The CDR3 consists of 15 residues. As DNA, the CDR3 is TGTGCCAGCAGTTTATCTAGCGGGGGGACGGATGAGCAGTTCTTC. Protein sequence: CASSLSSGGTDEQFF.

The V call is TRBV4-2, the J call TRBJ1-2; D might be TRBD1 (5 bases). Deletions cut 3 bases from V and 4 bases from J, with 18 bases between. Germline loops: CDR1 LGHNA, CDR2 YNFKEQ. This CDR3 has 16 residues. Here the CDR3 reads CASSQSLGEDGYGYTF. The CDR3 DNA is TGTGCCAGCAGCCAGTCCCTGGGGGAAGATGGCTATGGCTACACCTTC.

The chain is built from TRBV27 and TRBJ1-5, with D possibly matching TRBD1 (6 bases). Trimming took off 5 bases at V and 9 bases at J, with 11 bases between the two ends. The germline gives CDR1 MNHEY, CDR2 SMNVEV (reference sequence). This CDR3 has 12 amino acids. The CDR3 protein is CASSTGRGPQHF. Written as DNA, the CDR3 is TGTGCCAGCAGTACAGGCAGGGGGCCCCAGCATTTT.

The chain employs TRBV7-4 and TRBJ1-1, with TRBD1 matching 7 bases. The CDR3 has 20 amino acids. Per germline, CDR1 SGHVT and CDR2 SQSDAQ. Losses at the gene ends were 5 bases for V and 5 bases for J; bases not matched to a gene: 26. CDR3 in DNA: TGTGCCAGCAGCGCATCGAATTTGGGACGACAGGGACATTTTGGGACTGAAGCTTTCTTT. Translated, it gives CASSASNLGRQGHFGTEAFF.

This rearrangement joins TRBV29-1 to TRBJ1-2; 8 nucleotides agree with TRBD1. The CDR3 spans 13 residues. V dropped 6 bases and J dropped 4; count of bases not matched to a gene: 7. Germline V CDR1 and CDR2: SQVTM, ANQGSEA. The CDR3 DNA reads as TGCAGCGTGGTCTCCGGGACAGGCTATGGCTACACCTTC. This encodes CSVVSGTGYGYTF.

Comments on this clone: Other DNA sequences in the sample encode the same CDR3. The V gene is TRBV7-2, the J gene TRBJ1-2; a weak D match, TRBD1 (5 bases). The CDR3 is 14 amino acids. Per germline, CDR1 SGHTA and CDR2 FQGNSA. Trimming left V 1 base short and J 2 bases short, with 8 bases between. The CDR3 nucleotides are TGTGCCAGCAGCTTAGGGGGCTCCAACTATGGCTACACCTTC. Its protein is CASSLGGSNYGYTF.

A remark on this clone: The junction departs from the called germline gene at one end, perhaps through a read error. The gene calls are TRBV7-9 and TRBJ1-2, with TRBD1 identical over 8 bases. Germline CDR1 and CDR2: SEHNR and FQNEAQ (reference sequence). The length of the CDR3 is 14 residues. CDR3 region: CASTNPTGDYGYTF. CDR3 nucleotides: TGTGCCAGCACCAACCCGACAGGGGACTATGGCTACACCTTT.

V gene TRBV5-5 combines with J gene TRBJ2-7; D uncertain. V lost 3 bases, J lost 3 bases, and 7 bases lay in between. The CDR3 covers 12 residues. The germline gives CDR1 SGHKS, CDR2 YYEKEE (reference sequence). CDR3 residues: CASSSTIYEQYF. The CDR3, as DNA: TGTGCCAGCAGCTCTACAATCTACGAGCAGTACTTC.

This rearrangement joins TRBV18 to TRBJ1-2, with a tentative D call TRBD1 (5 bases). Trimming left V 3 bases short and J 6 bases short, with 14 bases between. This CDR3 contains 14 residues. Germline CDR1 and CDR2: KGHSH and LQKENI. CDR3 DNA sequence: TGTGCCAGCTCACCCCAAGCGGCGGGGGATGGCTACACCTTC. Translation gives CASSPQAAGDGYTF.

The chain recombines TRBV27 with TRBJ2-2; D gene ambiguous. The ends were cut back, 11 bases at V and 7 bases at J, with 11 bases in the middle. CDR3 size: 11 residues. Germline V gene data show CDR1 as MNHEY and CDR2 as SMNVEV (reference sequence). CDR3 DNA sequence: TGTGCCGCAAGTCATCTCGGGGAGCTGTTTTTT. Translated, it gives CAASHLGELFF.

The chain uses TRBV3-1 (or the pseudogene TRBV3-2) and TRBJ2-2; no reliable D call. The CDR3 consists of 16 residues. Trimming took off 0 bases at V and 1 base at J, with 9 bases between the two ends. Germline values: CDR1 LGHDT, CDR2 YNNKEL (reference sequence). CDR3 nucleotides: TGTGCCAGCAGCCAAGATTCGGCAGGGAACACCGGGGAGCTGTTTTTT. Translated: CASSQDSAGNTGELFF.

CDR3 amino acids: CSVTGLGSTDTQYF. The CDR3 DNA follows: TGCAGCGTCACAGGGTTAGGCAGTACAGATACGCAGTATTTT. The chain is built from TRBV29-1 and TRBJ2-3; D possibly corresponds to TRBD1 (6 bases). Germline CDR1 reads SQVTM; CDR2 reads ANQGSEA. V was shortened by 6 bases and J by 3 bases, with 16 bases between the two germline ends. This CDR3 has 14 amino acids.

The chain recombines TRBV9 with TRBJ1-6, with TRBD1 matching 9 bases. V shed 6 bases, J shed 7 bases, and the junction held 5 bases outside the gene matches. Germline-derived CDR1 and CDR2 are SGDLS and YYNGEE. The CDR3 totals 14 residues. CDR3 loop: CASKEGTGNSPLHF. For the CDR3, the DNA is TGTGCCAGCAAAGAGGGGACAGGGAATTCACCCCTCCACTTT.

The chain is built from TRBV30 and TRBJ2-1, with D tentatively TRBD1 or TRBD2 (5 bases each). The V gene lost 0 bases and the J gene lost 3 bases, with 12 bases spanning the gap. The CDR3 is 15 amino acids. Germline V gives CDR1 GTSNPN, CDR2 SVGIG (reference sequence). The DNA of the CDR3 is TGTGCCTGGAGTGTGAGAGGGGCCGGCTACAATGAGCAGTTCTTC. Translation: CAWSVRGAGYNEQFF.

In nucleotides, the CDR3 is TGTGCCAGCAGCTTAACCCAGGCGGAATCACCCCTCCACTTT. This gives the protein CASSLTQAESPLHF. This chain joins TRBV7-6 and TRBJ1-6; D not resolved. The CDR3 covers 14 residues. Germline CDR1 reads SGHVS; CDR2 reads FNYEAQ. Between the trimmed V and J ends, which lost 2 bases and 10 bases, there was a span of 12 bases.

The rearrangement links TRBV25-1 to TRBJ1-2, with 10 bases matching TRBD1. Losses at the gene ends were 6 bases for V and 6 bases for J; bases not matched to a gene: 13. Germline CDR1 and CDR2: MGHDK and SYGVNS. This CDR3 has 16 residues. The CDR3 reads CASRGTKGTGEDGYTF. The CDR3 region has the DNA TGTGCCAGCAGGGGAACAAAGGGGACAGGGGAAGATGGCTACACCTTC.

CDR3 in DNA: TGCGCCAGCAGCTTGGCCTTATCAGCCTATTCACCCCTCCACTTT. The encoded protein is CASSLALSAYSPLHF. The V call is TRBV5-1, the J call TRBJ1-6, with D uncertain. Germline CDR1 and CDR2: SGHRS and YFSETQ. Trimming shortened V by 0 bases and J by 8 bases, and 12 bases separated the two germline ends. This CDR3 has 15 amino acids.

The V and J genes are TRBV6-2 or TRBV6-3 and TRBJ1-1, with D perhaps matching TRBD1 (6 bases). Between the trimmed V and J ends, which lost 2 bases and 3 bases, there was a span of 16 bases. CDR1 and CDR2 from the germline V gene are MNHEY and SVGEGT. CDR3 length equals 16 residues. The CDR3 region is CASSYDAGGGDTEAFF. The DNA for the CDR3 is TGTGCCAGCAGTTACGACGCCGGGGGCGGCGACACTGAAGCTTTCTTT.

Here the CDR3 DNA reads TGCAGTGCTAGTGGTCAGAACTATGGCTACACCTTC. Amino acids: CSASGQNYGYTF. The V gene is TRBV20-1, the J gene TRBJ1-2; D is uncertain. Trimming took off 3 bases at V and 2 bases at J, with 7 bases between the two ends. The CDR3 loop spans 12 amino acids. Germline CDR1 is DFQATT and CDR2 is SNEGSKA (reference sequence).

This chain joins TRBV25-1 and TRBJ1-3; D is undetermined. This CDR3 is 16 amino acids long. Trimming removed 4 bases at V and 4 bases at J, with 17 bases between. Looked up from germline, CDR1 is MGHDK and CDR2 is SYGVNS. Written as DNA, the CDR3 is TGTGCCAGCAGTGGCCCCACTGGATCTCCGGGAAACACCATATATTTT. Translated, it gives CASSGPTGSPGNTIYF. Supplemented by reference TRBV25-1 and TRBJ1-3, the full variable domain reads EADIYQTPRYLVIGTGKKITLECSQTMGHDKMYWYQQDPGMELHLIHYSYGVNSTEKGDLSSESTVSRIRTEHFPLTLESARPSHTSQYLCASSGPTGSPGNTIYFGEGSWLTVV.

J is TRBJ2-6 and V is TRBV18; the D gene is possibly TRBD2 (6 bases). The V gene's germline CDR1 is KGHSH and CDR2 LQKENI. There are 15 residues in the CDR3. Trimming removed 3 bases from V and 2 bases from J, with 8 bases in between. The CDR3 sequence is CASSPGGAGANVLTF. Written as DNA, the CDR3 is TGTGCCAGCTCACCGGGGGGTGCTGGGGCCAACGTCCTGACTTTC.